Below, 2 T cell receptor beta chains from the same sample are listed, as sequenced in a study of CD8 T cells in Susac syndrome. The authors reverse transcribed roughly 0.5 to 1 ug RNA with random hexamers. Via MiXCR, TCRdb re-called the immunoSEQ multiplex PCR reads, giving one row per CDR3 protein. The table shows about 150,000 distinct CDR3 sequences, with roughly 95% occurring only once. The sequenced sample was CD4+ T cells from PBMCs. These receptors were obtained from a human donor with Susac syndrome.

The CDR3 reads CSVTPPRETQYF. Written as DNA, the CDR3 is TGCAGCGTGACCCCCCCCCGCGAGACCCAGTACTTC. V gene TRBV29-1 combines with J gene TRBJ2-5; no definite D call. Germline V gives CDR1 SQVTM, CDR2 ANQGSEA. V shed 6 bases and J shed 5 bases, with 13 bases lying between them. The CDR3 has 12 residues.

CDR3 DNA: TGTGCCAGCAGCGTAGACGGTGGGGAGACCCAGTACTTC. It encodes CASSVDGGETQYF. The J gene is TRBJ2-5, the V gene TRBV9, with D unclear. Germline V gene lookup returns CDR1 SGDLS and CDR2 YYNGEE. The CDR3 covers 13 residues. Between the trimmed V and J ends, which lost 0 bases and 5 bases, there was a span of 8 bases.